The rows below give T cell receptor beta chains drawn from one sample of a study of T cells in tumors after PD-1 blockade. Only in-frame clones appear in the TCRdb table, and some are missing; sequencing was by immunoSEQ multiplex PCR. Counted here are 11,000 or so clones, roughly two thirds occurring once; the ten biggest clones make up about 16%. The material was tumor tissue, obtained before anti-PD-1 treatment. The source is a human donor with basal cell carcinoma. The CDR3 runs from the conserved cysteine through the conserved F or W. D genes are given only for firm matches. Not all rows give a size; the values are once, few, many and, for expanded clones, a class.

.,TRBJ1-2,.,TRBV3-1/TRBV3-2,CASSQAGGSTRGYTF,TGTGCCAGCAGCCAAGCGGGGGGGTCTACTAGAGGCTACACCTTC
.,TRBJ2-5,TRBD1,TRBV10-3,CATGRRLTTGGKETQYF,TGTGCCACCGGGAGGAGATTAACGACAGGGGGCAAAGAGACCCAGTACTTC
.,TRBJ2-1,TRBD1,TRBV5-1,CASMGTGDNEQFF,TGCGCCAGCATGGGGACAGGGGACAATGAGCAGTTCTTC
.,TRBJ1-2,.,TRBV20-1,CSASRAAYGYTF,TGCAGTGCTAGTCGGGCAGCCTATGGCTACACCTTC
once,TRBJ1-1,.,TRBV6-5,CASRRMNTEAFF,TGTGCCAGCAGACGGATGAACACTGAAGCTTTCTTT
few,TRBJ2-1,TRBD2,TRBV11-1,CASSQSGGGVYNEQFF,TGTGCCAGCAGCCAAAGCGGGGGAGGAGTTTACAATGAGCAGTTCTTC
.,TRBJ2-3,TRBD2,TRBV29-1,CSGLKLAGRTDTQYF,TGCAGCGGCCTCAAACTAGCGGGAAGGACAGATACGCAGTATTTT
.,TRBJ2-1,.,TRBV7-2,CASSSLVPRWSYNEQFF,TGTGCCAGCAGCTCCCTCGTCCCAAGGTGGTCCTACAATGAGCAGTTCTTC
few,TRBJ1-1,.,TRBV14,CASSRAGTLGTEAFF,TGTGCCAGCAGCCGGGCCGGGACCCTGGGGACTGAAGCTTTCTTT
.,TRBJ2-7,.,TRBV18,CASSLDGYYEQYF,TGTGCCAGCTCATTGGACGGTTACTACGAGCAGTACTTC
few,TRBJ2-1,.,TRBV15,CATGFHRAMNEQFF,TGTGCCACGGGGTTCCACAGGGCTATGAATGAGCAGTTCTTC
few,TRBJ2-2,TRBD2,TRBV5-1,CASSLVRLAGGTNTGELFF,TGCGCCAGCAGCTTGGTTCGGCTAGCGGGGGGTACGAACACCGGGGAGCTGTTTTTT
few,TRBJ2-5,TRBD2,TRBV7-6,CASSLRSPVAGFQETQYF,TGTGCCAGCAGCCTACGTTCCCCGGTAGCGGGGTTCCAAGAGACCCAGTACTTC
few,TRBJ2-7,TRBD2,TRBV6-5,CASSRTGTSGVQYF,TGTGCCAGCAGCCGGACCGGGACTAGCGGAGTGCAGTACTTC
few,TRBJ2-1,.,TRBV5-1,CASSLGLDNEQFF,TGCGCCAGCAGCTTGGGTTTGGACAATGAGCAGTTCTTC
.,TRBJ2-1,TRBD2,TRBV2,CASSERRLAGQFF,TGTGCCAGCAGTGAACGTCGGCTAGCGGGGCAGTTCTTC
medium-sized,TRBJ2-3,.,TRBV7-2,CASSLVGDTKEQYF,TGTGCCAGCAGCTTAGTGGGGGACACCAAAGAGCAGTATTTT
.,TRBJ1-3,.,TRBV7-9,CASSLSGNSGNTIYF,TGTGCCAGCAGCTTATCGGGTAACTCTGGAAACACCATATATTTT
.,TRBJ2-5,.,TRBV6-5,CAIIQGRTETQYF,TGTGCCATAATACAGGGAAGGACAGAGACCCAGTACTTC
.,TRBJ1-2,.,TRBV30,CAWSEGGFYGYTF,TGTGCCTGGAGTGAGGGGGGGTTCTATGGCTACACCTTC
.,TRBJ1-2,.,TRBV6-5,CASSYDPSYGYTF,TGTGCCAGCAGTTACGATCCCAGCTATGGCTACACCTTC
.,TRBJ1-2,.,TRBV27,CASSYDRTHRYTF,TGTGCCAGCAGCTATGACAGGACCCACCGCTACACCTTC
.,TRBJ2-2,.,TRBV7-3,CASSLTGRTGELFF,TGTGCCAGCAGCTTAACAGGGCGGACCGGGGAGCTGTTTTTT
few,TRBJ2-1,TRBD2,TRBV9,CASAAGARNEQFF,TGTGCCTCGGCAGCGGGAGCTAGGAATGAGCAGTTCTTC
.,TRBJ2-1,.,TRBV10-3,CAISETDSGYNEQFF,TGTGCCATCAGTGAAACGGACAGTGGATACAATGAGCAGTTCTTC
.,TRBJ2-3,.,TRBV5-1,CASSLGRDPVTDTQYF,TGCGCCAGCAGCTTGGGGCGGGACCCGGTGACAGATACGCAGTATTTT
.,TRBJ2-3,.,TRBV4-1,CASSPAIPSTDTQYF,TGCGCCAGCAGCCCAGCAATCCCTAGCACAGATACGCAGTATTTT
.,TRBJ2-2,TRBD1,TRBV2,CASRRQGDTGELFF,TGTGCCAGCAGACGACAGGGAGACACCGGGGAGCTGTTTTTT
.,TRBJ2-5,.,TRBV6-6,CASNRGTETQYF,TGTGCCAGCAACCGAGGTACTGAGACCCAGTACTTC
once,TRBJ1-1,.,TRBV19,CASSPPSGSPEAFF,TGTGCCAGTAGTCCCCCCTCGGGGAGCCCTGAAGCTTTCTTT
.,TRBJ2-2,.,TRBV19,CASRELFSFYRKTGELFF,TGTGCCAGTAGAGAACTTTTTTCGTTTTACAGGAAAACCGGGGAGCTGTTTTTT
.,TRBJ2-7,.,TRBV6-5,CASRGWDHYEQYF,TGTGCCAGCAGGGGGTGGGATCACTACGAGCAGTACTTC
.,TRBJ2-7,TRBD2,TRBV6-2/TRBV6-3,CASSYLAASAHEQYF,TGTGCCAGCAGTTATCTAGCGGCTAGCGCCCACGAGCAGTACTTC
few,TRBJ1-2,.,TRBV5-5,CASSLLGGLNYGYTF,TGTGCCAGCAGCTTGCTGGGGGGATTAAACTATGGCTACACCTTC
.,TRBJ2-7,TRBD1,TRBV30,CAWMNGQGYEQYF,TGTGCCTGGATGAATGGACAGGGCTACGAGCAGTACTTC
few,TRBJ2-2,.,TRBV14,CASRGPQYGELFF,TGTGCCAGCCGGGGGCCACAATACGGGGAGCTGTTTTTT
few,TRBJ2-3,TRBD1,TRBV7-6,CASSARQGITDTQYF,TGTGCCAGCAGCGCCAGACAGGGGATCACAGATACGCAGTATTTT
.,TRBJ2-1,.,TRBV4-3,CASSQESGLVGDEQFF,TGCGCCAGCAGCCAAGAAAGTGGGCTCGTCGGAGATGAGCAGTTCTTC
few,TRBJ1-2,.,TRBV7-9,CASSLGWEDYGYTF,TGTGCCAGCAGCTTAGGATGGGAAGACTATGGCTACACCTTC
once,TRBJ2-3,TRBD1,TRBV5-1,CASSLGDRGITDTQYF,TGCGCCAGCAGCTTAGGGGACAGGGGGATTACAGATACGCAGTATTTT
.,TRBJ2-1,.,TRBV19,CASSPTGWNEQFF,TGTGCCAGTAGTCCGACAGGATGGAATGAGCAGTTCTTC
few,TRBJ1-1,.,TRBV19,CASAKGSGEAFF,TGTGCCAGTGCCAAGGGTAGTGGTGAAGCTTTCTTT
.,TRBJ2-5,.,TRBV20-1,CSARGGETQYF,TGCAGTGCTAGAGGCGGAGAGACCCAGTACTTC
few,TRBJ1-2,.,TRBV19,CASSIEAGPYGYTF,TGTGCCAGTAGTATAGAGGCAGGGCCCTATGGCTACACCTTC
once,TRBJ2-2,.,TRBV19,CASSIFRGSNTGELFF,TGTGCCAGTAGTATCTTTCGCGGCTCGAACACCGGGGAGCTGTTTTTT
.,TRBJ1-3,TRBD1,TRBV6-5,CASSAGTGEGNTIYF,TGTGCCAGCAGCGCCGGGACAGGGGAGGGAAACACCATATATTTT
medium-sized,TRBJ1-4,.,TRBV11-3,CASRGGLENEKLFF,TGTGCCAGCAGGGGTGGATTGGAGAATGAAAAACTGTTTTTT
.,TRBJ1-2,TRBD1,TRBV30,CAWKVQTGGQGGYTF,TGTGCCTGGAAGGTCCAAACAGGGGGACAGGGTGGCTACACCTTC
once,TRBJ2-2,.,TRBV24-1,CATSDQNGGSAGELFF,TGTGCCACCAGTGATCAAAATGGGGGGTCCGCCGGGGAGCTGTTTTTT